The T cell receptor (beta chain) described here comes from a study of Graves' ophthalmopathy and Graves' hyperthyroidism. RNA transcripts were the template, and TCR beta CDR3 regions were amplified from them. In the first round, RT-PCR was carried out with HTBI primers, and a multiplex PCR formed the second round. TCRdb reanalysed the multiplex PCR reads using MiXCR and keeps one entry per CDR3 protein. The table includes over a million distinct CDR3 sequences, about 36% detected once. This clonotype has a count of ten or more. The sequence derives from an adult man with Graves' hyperthyroidism. Sequencing input: peripheral blood or thyroid tissue (not recorded which).

Here the CDR3 reads CANPDRGSNYGYTF. The CDR3 DNA reads as TGTGCCAATCCTGACAGGGGCTCTAACTATGGCTACACCTTC. The V call is TRBV19, the J call TRBJ1-2, with 8 bases matching TRBD1. The CDR3 contains 14 residues. Germline V CDR1 and CDR2: LNHDA, SQIVND (reference sequence). V trimming: 10 bases; J trimming: 0 bases; junction bases outside the gene matches: 7.